This T cell receptor beta chain comes out of a study of cytomegalovirus exposure and HLA in healthy donors. Findings and limits, study-wide: Across donors, presence/absence analyses took sequencing depth to be roughly uniform. The study recorded over 150 TCR beta chains that were cytomegalovirus-associated. The likely explanation for a cluster of highly shared sequence variants was sequencing artifact.

This PCR relied on a set of 60 Vbeta primers and 13 Jbeta primers. TCRdb keeps only in-frame clones here, not all; method: immunoSEQ multiplex PCR. This sample has 150,000 to 200,000 clones, with over 75% found just once. This CDR3 comprises 17 residues. Per the germline V gene, CDR1 is SGHAT and CDR2 is FQNNGV. V gave up 4 bases and J gave up 7 bases; unmatched junction bases: 12. In the case of this clone: Its antigen is currently unknown.

The clonotype originates from a man over 45 in good health and CMV-seronegative. Sequences were obtained from PBMCs. The rearrangement joins TRBV11-2 to TRBJ2-1; the match to TRBD2 covers 11 bases. The CDR3 sequence is CASSSTFSGGARNEQFF. The CDR3 DNA is TGTGCCAGCAGCTCTACCTTTAGCGGGGGGGCCCGGAATGAGCAGTTCTTC. The variable domain in full, with the rest retrieved from reference TRBV11-2 and TRBJ2-1, is EAGVAQSPRYKIIEKRQSVAFWCNPISGHATLYWYQQILGQGPKLLIQFQNNGVVDDSQLPKDRFSAERLKGVDSTLKIQPAKLEDSAVYLCASSSTFSGGARNEQFFGPGTRLTVL.